These 28 T cell receptor beta chains were sequenced from one sample in a study of blood T cell repertoires in COVID-19. Generated by immunoSEQ multiplex PCR, the TCRdb table keeps only in-frame clones and is missing some. The table has over 150,000 clones, approximately 87% seen once. Specimen: peripheral blood. The receptors were sampled from a young woman who had recovered from COVID-19.

The sample holds one count of this clone. The chain uses TRBV4-3 and TRBJ1-4, with 8 bases fitting TRBD1. Germline assignment: CDR1 LGHNA and CDR2 YSLEER. Trimming cost V 0 bases and J 7 bases; bases outside gene matches: 7. This CDR3 region has 16 residues. In DNA form, the CDR3 reads TGCGCCAGCAGCCAAGACGATCAGGGGGCTGGTGAAAAACTGTTTTTT. This codes for CASSQDDQGAGEKLFF.

This sequence joins TRBV7-3 and TRBJ2-1, with TRBD2 matching 9 bases. The J segment lost 2 bases and the V segment lost 4 bases, leaving 6 bases of the junction unmatched. CDR3 length equals 16 residues. Germline CDR1 and CDR2: SGHTA and FQGTGA. CDR3 in DNA: TGTGCCAGCAGCTCCCTTGGACTAGCGCCCTACAATGAGCAGTTCTTC. Residues: CASSSLGLAPYNEQFF.

The chain has TRBV24-1 and TRBJ2-2, with 9 bases aligning to TRBD1. This CDR3 contains 14 residues. Germline CDR1 and CDR2: KGHDR and SFDVKD. Trimming cost V 9 bases and J 3 bases; bases outside gene matches: 4. CDR3: CATRDRAHTGELFF. In DNA, the CDR3 is TGTGCCACCCGGGACAGGGCACACACCGGGGAGCTGTTTTTT.

The chain has TRBV9 and TRBJ2-3, with 7 nucleotides matching TRBD1. With 4 bases clipped from V and 4 bases from J, the junction kept 12 bases outside the gene matches. The CDR3 contains 16 residues. From germline, CDR1 is SGDLS and CDR2 YYNGEE. The CDR3 coding sequence is TGTGCCAGCAGCCTCAGGTCCCTTGACAGGGCAGATACGCAGTATTTT. Residues: CASSLRSLDRADTQYF.

This clone has only one observation. This chain uses TRBV15 with TRBJ2-4; 8 bases are shared with TRBD2. Trimming removed 4 bases from V and 3 bases from J; junction bases left unmatched: 14. CDR1 LNHNV and CDR2 YYDKDF come from the germline V gene (reference sequence). The CDR3 spans 18 residues. CDR3 protein: CATSNPGRGGQVKNIQYF. Here the CDR3 DNA reads TGTGCCACCAGCAACCCCGGGAGGGGGGGGCAGGTCAAAAACATTCAGTACTTC.

The chain is built from TRBV6-2 or TRBV6-3 and TRBJ2-7; D not resolved. Per germline, CDR1 MNHEY and CDR2 SVGEGT. CDR3 length equals 12 residues. Trimming stripped 4 bases from V and 3 bases from J, with 7 bases between. The CDR3 DNA reads as TGTGCCAGCAGTTCCGGGTTCTACGAGCAGTACGTC. Residues: CASSSGFYEQYV.

This clone was detected once. The genes are TRBV6-5 and TRBJ1-1; TRBD1 is a possible D gene (5 bases). Germline V gene sequence: CDR1 MNHEY, CDR2 SVGAGI. The CDR3 is made up of 14 amino acids. Trimming cost V 5 bases and J 1 base, with 11 bases left between them. The CDR3 region is CASSLETANTEAFF. Written as DNA, the CDR3 is TGTGCCAGCAGTCTCGAGACAGCGAACACTGAAGCTTTCTTT.

CDR3 sequence: CASSFTSGGFKGDTQYF. The CDR3 coding sequence is TGTGCCAGCAGCTTCACTAGCGGGGGCTTTAAAGGAGATACGCAGTATTTT. This rearrangement joins TRBV11-2 to TRBJ2-3; 11 positions match TRBD2. Germline V gene data show CDR1 as SGHAT and CDR2 as FQNNGV. V lost 3 bases to trimming and J lost 5 bases; unmatched junction nucleotides: 10. The CDR3 sequence is 17 residues long.

V is TRBV23-1 and J is TRBJ2-7; weak D call: TRBD2 (6 bases). TRBV23-1 is an open reading frame whose function is uncertain. V shed 0 bases and J shed 0 bases, with 12 bases lying between them. CDR3 size: 16 residues. Here the CDR3 reads CASSQSPAGSSYEQYV. The CDR3 bases are TGCGCCAGCAGTCAATCGCCAGCGGGTAGCTCCTACGAGCAGTACGTC.

The chain recombines TRBV7-3 with TRBJ2-3; no clear D. From germline, CDR1 is SGHTA and CDR2 FQGTGA. V was pared by 5 bases and J by 6 bases, with 15 bases between. The CDR3 is made up of 14 amino acids. Written as DNA, the CDR3 is TGTGCCAGCAGCCCCCACTCTGGTTCGGATACGCAGTATTTT. This codes for CASSPHSGSDTQYF.

V is TRBV5-1 and J is TRBJ1-1; 9 nucleotides agree with TRBD1. V shed 4 bases and J 0 bases; nucleotides not matched to a gene: 10. This CDR3 region has 17 residues. From germline, CDR1 is SGHRS and CDR2 YFSETQ. CDR3 nucleotides: TGCGCCAGCAGCCCGGGGAGGCGACAGGGGGTGAACACTGAAGCTTTCTTT. This encodes CASSPGRRQGVNTEAFF.

The chain is built from TRBV4-3 and TRBJ1-2, with TRBD1 identical over 7 bases. The CDR3 is 13 residues long. Germline V gene data show CDR1 as LGHNA and CDR2 as YSLEER. The J segment lost 10 bases and the V segment lost 4 bases, leaving 9 bases of the junction unmatched. The CDR3 sequence is CASSPLAQGDYTF. CDR3 nucleotides: TGCGCCAGCAGCCCTCTGGCGCAGGGGGACTACACCTTC.

This chain joins TRBV9 and TRBJ2-1; the match to TRBD1 covers 7 bases. From germline, CDR1 is SGDLS and CDR2 YYNGEE. CDR3 length: 18 amino acids. V was pared by 0 bases and J by 7 bases, with 16 bases of the junction left unmatched. Here the CDR3 reads CASSVARVIRQGQNEQFF. The DNA for the CDR3 is TGTGCCAGCAGCGTAGCCCGGGTAATTAGACAGGGCCAAAATGAGCAGTTCTTC. The variable domain in full, with the rest retrieved from reference TRBV9 and TRBJ2-1, is DSGVTQTPKHLITATGQRVTLRCSPRSGDLSVYWYQQSLDQGLQFLIQYYNGEERAKGNILERFSAQQFPDLHSELNLSSLELGDSALYFCASSVARVIRQGQNEQFFGPGTRLTVL.

The rearrangement joins TRBV7-8 to TRBJ2-5; 9 nucleotides line up with TRBD2. The CDR3 runs to 13 residues. The V gene's germline CDR1 is SGHVS and CDR2 FQNEAQ. Losses at the gene ends were 4 bases for V and 5 bases for J; bases not matched to a gene: 2. Here the CDR3 DNA reads TGTGCCAGCAGCTGGACTAGCGTGGAGACCCAGTACTTC. This encodes CASSWTSVETQYF. The full variable domain, with the rest looked up from reference TRBV7-8 and TRBJ2-5, is GAGVSQSPRYKVAKRGQDVALRCDPISGHVSLFWYQQALGQGPEFLTYFQNEAQLDKSGLPSDRFFAERPEGSVSTLKIQRTQQEDSAVYLCASSWTSVETQYFGPGTRLLVL.

CDR3 loop: CASSQGQFYEQYF. The CDR3, as DNA: TGCGCCAGCAGCCAAGGACAGTTTTACGAGCAGTACTTC. The chain carries TRBV4-3 and TRBJ2-7; a weak D match, TRBD1 (5 bases). The V gene's germline CDR1 is LGHNA and CDR2 YSLEER. This CDR3 is built from 13 residues. Trimming removed 1 base at V and 4 bases at J, with 8 bases between.

The chain combines TRBV6-2 or TRBV6-3 with TRBJ2-7; a weak D match, TRBD1 (6 bases). Per the germline V gene, CDR1 is MNHEY and CDR2 is SVGEGT. Trimming shortened V by 0 bases and J by 4 bases, and 13 bases separated the two germline ends. The CDR3 consists of 15 residues. CDR3 sequence: CASSYSKAGEYEQYV. The CDR3 nucleotides are TGTGCCAGCAGTTACTCGAAGGCAGGGGAATACGAGCAGTACGTC.

The V call is TRBV18, the J call TRBJ1-5; D not resolved. Looked up from germline, CDR1 is KGHSH and CDR2 is LQKENI. This CDR3 region has 16 residues. Trimming pared 3 bases from V and 2 bases from J, leaving 14 bases between. DNA for the CDR3: TGTGCCAGCTCACCTCCCACCGCCGAGCGCAATCAGCCCCAGCATTTT. It yields the protein CASSPPTAERNQPQHF.

The chain combines TRBV4-1 with TRBJ2-1, with TRBD1 identical over 7 bases. The germline CDR1 and CDR2 sequences are MGHRA and YSYEKL. This CDR3 region has 14 residues. With 4 bases clipped from V and 7 bases from J, the junction kept 7 bases outside the gene matches. The DNA for the CDR3 is TGCGCCAGCAGCCGTCAGACAGGGTGGAATGAGCAGTTCTTC. Translation gives CASSRQTGWNEQFF.

The chain employs TRBV19 and TRBJ1-3; D uncertain. The germline V gene has CDR1 LNHDA and CDR2 SQIVND (reference sequence). The length of the CDR3 is 15 residues. V was shortened by 6 bases and J by 0 bases, with 12 bases between the two germline ends. The CDR3 loop is CASSEGELSGNTIYF. DNA of the CDR3: TGTGCCAGTAGCGAAGGAGAGCTCTCTGGAAACACCATATATTTT.

This clone has a handful of counts. V gene TRBV24-1 combines with J gene TRBJ2-1; TRBD1 agrees at 8 bases. Per germline, CDR1 KGHDR and CDR2 SFDVKD. The CDR3 extends over 16 amino acids. After removal of 0 bases from V and 1 base from J, the junction contained 1 base not matched to a gene. The CDR3 nucleotides are TGTGCCACCAGTGATTTGACAGGGGGATCCTACAATGAGCAGTTCTTC. This encodes CATSDLTGGSYNEQFF.

V usage is TRBV2 and J usage is TRBJ2-1; tentative D call: TRBD2 (5 bases). Germline CDR1 and CDR2: SNHLY and FYNNEI. The length of the CDR3 is 11 residues. With 7 bases removed from V and 5 bases from J, the gap between germline ends came to 6 bases. As DNA, the CDR3 is TGTGCCAGCAAAGCGGACAATGAGCAGTTCTTC. Translated: CASKADNEQFF.

The CDR3 DNA is TGTGCCAGCAGCTTTGGACAGCATAGCAATCAGCCCCAGCATTTT. As protein: CASSFGQHSNQPQHF. The V gene is TRBV5-5, the J gene TRBJ1-5; a weak D match, TRBD1 (6 bases). CDR3 length: 15 residues. CDR1 SGHKS and CDR2 YYEKEE come from the germline V gene (reference sequence). Trimming removed 2 bases from V and 0 bases from J, with 9 bases in between.

The rearrangement joins TRBV5-4 to TRBJ2-3; TRBD2 agrees at 10 bases. V was clipped by 4 bases and J by 3 bases; unmatched bases: 8. This CDR3 contains 16 residues. Per the germline V gene, CDR1 is SGHNT and CDR2 is YYREEE (reference sequence). This CDR3 is CASSGSGRGATDTQYF. The CDR3 region has the DNA TGTGCCAGCAGCGGGAGCGGGAGGGGGGCTACAGATACGCAGTATTTT.

The V and J genes are TRBV7-3 and TRBJ2-3, with D possibly being TRBD2 (6 bases). Germline V gene data show CDR1 as SGHTA and CDR2 as FQGTGA. The CDR3 extends over 16 amino acids. V was shortened by 1 base and J by 5 bases, with 16 bases between the two germline ends. Here the CDR3 reads CASSLIGGGPGDTQYF. The CDR3 DNA reads as TGTGCCAGCAGCTTAATCGGCGGAGGGCCCGGAGATACGCAGTATTTT.

The chain is built from TRBV4-3 and TRBJ2-3, with D maybe TRBD1 (5 bases). V dropped 3 bases and J dropped 1 base, with 8 bases sitting between them. The CDR3 extends over 14 amino acids. The V gene's germline CDR1 is LGHNA and CDR2 YSLEER. Written as DNA, the CDR3 is TGCGCCAGCAGCCAGGGGCTAGGCACAGATACGCAGTATTTT. This translates into CASSQGLGTDTQYF.

The CDR3 DNA sequence: TGCGCCAGCAGCCACTCAGGGAGGGGGGAGACCCAGTACTTC. This encodes CASSHSGRGETQYF. The chain is built from TRBV4-3 and TRBJ2-5; D possibly corresponds to TRBD2 (7 bases). Trimming stripped 3 bases from V and 5 bases from J, with 13 bases between. The CDR3 spans 14 residues. Looked up from germline, CDR1 is LGHNA and CDR2 is YSLEER.

This clone was counted once. The V call is TRBV5-6, the J call TRBJ1-2, with TRBD1 identical over 8 bases. CDR3 size: 15 residues. V trimming: 4 bases; J trimming: 0 bases; junction bases outside the gene matches: 5. Looked up from germline, CDR1 is SGHDT and CDR2 is YYEEEE. CDR3 bases: TGTGCCAGCAGCCAAGGGACAGGAGCTAACTATGGCTACACCTTC. This encodes CASSQGTGANYGYTF.

The chain links TRBV4-1 to TRBJ2-1; possible D gene TRBD2, 6 bases. The CDR3 is 11 amino acids. V lost 2 bases and J 12 bases, leaving 8 bases between the germline ends. The germline gives CDR1 MGHRA, CDR2 YSYEKL. As DNA, the CDR3 is TGCGCCAGCAGCCAAAACGGGAGGCAGTTCTTC. Its translation: CASSQNGRQFF.